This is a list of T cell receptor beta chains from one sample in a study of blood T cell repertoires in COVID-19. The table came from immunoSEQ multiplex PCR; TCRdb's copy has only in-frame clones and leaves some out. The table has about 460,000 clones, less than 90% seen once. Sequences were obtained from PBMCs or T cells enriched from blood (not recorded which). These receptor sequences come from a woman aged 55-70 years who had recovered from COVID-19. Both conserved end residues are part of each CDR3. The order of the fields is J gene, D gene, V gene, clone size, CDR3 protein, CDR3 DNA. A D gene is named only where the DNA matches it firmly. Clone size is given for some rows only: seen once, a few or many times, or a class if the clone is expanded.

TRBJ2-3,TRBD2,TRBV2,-,CASKVRGGGGTDTQYF,TGTGCCAGCAAAGTTCGCGGGGGGGGAGGCACAGATACGCAGTATTTT
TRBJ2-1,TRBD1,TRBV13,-,CASSLIRGPKGNEQFF,TGTGCCAGCAGCCTCATCAGGGGGCCCAAGGGAAATGAGCAGTTCTTC
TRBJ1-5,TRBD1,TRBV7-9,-,CASSFPPGTVEGPQHF,TGTGCCAGCAGCTTCCCCCCAGGGACAGTTGAGGGGCCCCAGCATTTT
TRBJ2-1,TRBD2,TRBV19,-,CASSSASGGYNEQFF,TGTGCCAGTAGTTCGGCTAGCGGGGGGTACAATGAGCAGTTCTTC
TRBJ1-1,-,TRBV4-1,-,CASSQESRTRNTEAFF,TGCGCCAGCAGCCAAGAATCCCGGACAAGAAACACTGAAGCTTTCTTT
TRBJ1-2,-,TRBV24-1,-,CATSDLQNYGYTF,TGTGCCACCAGTGACCTTCAGAACTATGGCTACACCTTC
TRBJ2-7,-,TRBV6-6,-,CASSYSKDKNF,TGTGCCAGCAGTTACTCGAAAGACAAAAACTTC
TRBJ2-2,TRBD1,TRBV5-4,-,CASSPIGQGGTGELFF,TGTGCCAGCAGCCCTATAGGACAGGGAGGAACCGGGGAGCTGTTTTTT
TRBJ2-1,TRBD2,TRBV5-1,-,CASSLVWRGSYNEQFF,TGCGCCAGCAGCTTGGTGTGGCGGGGGTCCTACAATGAGCAGTTCTTC
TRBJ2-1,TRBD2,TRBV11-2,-,CASRYLAGGYRGQFF,TGTGCCAGCAGATATCTAGCGGGGGGCTACCGAGGGCAGTTCTTC
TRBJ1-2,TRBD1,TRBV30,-,CAWSYDRVQGYTF,TGTGCCTGGAGCTACGACAGGGTGCAAGGCTACACCTTC
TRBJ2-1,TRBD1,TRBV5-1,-,CASSSGTASSSYNEQFF,TGCGCCAGCAGCTCGGGGACAGCTTCGTCGTCCTACAATGAGCAGTTCTTC
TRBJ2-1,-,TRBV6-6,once,CASTKRGNDEQFF,TGTGCCAGCACTAAAAGAGGGAACGATGAGCAGTTCTTC
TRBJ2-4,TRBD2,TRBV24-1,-,CATSESGLAGGLGIQYF,TGTGCCACCAGTGAGTCTGGACTAGCGGGGGGGCTGGGCATTCAGTACTTC
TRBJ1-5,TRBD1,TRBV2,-,CATQPGQGQPQHF,TGTGCCACCCAGCCGGGACAGGGCCAGCCCCAGCATTTT
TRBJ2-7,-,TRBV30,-,CAWRRDALGEQYF,TGTGCCTGGAGGCGGGACGCCCTAGGGGAGCAGTACTTC
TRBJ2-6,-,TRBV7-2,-,CASRTKVFRLGDGANVLTF,TGTGCCAGCAGAACAAAGGTGTTTCGGTTGGGAGATGGGGCCAACGTCCTGACTTTC
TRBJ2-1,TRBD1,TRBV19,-,CASSISGTGGAQFF,TGTGCCAGTAGTATCTCCGGGACAGGGGGCGCCCAGTTCTTC
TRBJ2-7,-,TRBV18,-,CASSPSGGHSYEQYF,TGTGCCAGCTCACCAAGCGGCGGCCACTCCTACGAGCAGTACTTC
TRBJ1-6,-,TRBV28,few,CASSSSGQGKSPLHF,-
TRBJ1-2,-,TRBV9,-,CASSVEGIYGYTF,TGTGCCAGCAGCGTAGAGGGGATCTATGGCTACACCTTC
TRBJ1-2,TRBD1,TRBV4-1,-,CASSPETGLGYGYTF,TGCGCCAGCAGCCCAGAGACAGGGCTGGGCTATGGCTACACCTTC
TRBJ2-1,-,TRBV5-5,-,CASSLTTGLGYNEQFF,TGTGCCAGCAGCTTAACGACGGGATTGGGCTACAATGAGCAGTTCTTC
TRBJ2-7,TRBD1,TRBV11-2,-,CASSSETGASYEQYF,TGTGCCAGCAGCTCGGAGACAGGGGCCTCCTACGAGCAGTACTTC
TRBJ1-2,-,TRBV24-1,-,CATSDSRDWAYGYTF,TGTGCCACCAGTGATTCCCGGGACTGGGCCTATGGCTACACCTTC
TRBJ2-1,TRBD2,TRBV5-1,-,CASSLASAGGPNEQFF,TGCGCCAGCAGCTTGGCGTCAGCGGGGGGGCCTAATGAGCAGTTCTTC
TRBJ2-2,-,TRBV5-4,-,CASSSGTRGTGELFF,TGTGCCAGCAGCTCCGGGACAAGAGGGACCGGGGAGCTGTTTTTT
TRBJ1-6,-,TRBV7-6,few,CASSPGAGVYNSPLHF,TGTGCCAGCAGTCCAGGGGCGGGGGTCTATAATTCACCCCTCCACTTT
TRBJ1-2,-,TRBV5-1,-,CASSLETGWYYGYTF,TGCGCCAGCAGCTTGGAGACAGGCTGGTACTATGGCTACACCTTC
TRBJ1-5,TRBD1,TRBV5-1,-,CASSRDSGQPQHF,TGCGCCAGCAGCCGGGACAGCGGACAGCCCCAGCATTTT
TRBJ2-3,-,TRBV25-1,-,CASSTRQGLFTDTQYF,TGTGCCAGCAGTACCCGACAGGGACTTTTCACAGATACGCAGTATTTT
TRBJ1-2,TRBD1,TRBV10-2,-,CASSQTGGYGYTF,TGCGCCAGCAGTCAGACAGGGGGCTATGGCTACACCTTC
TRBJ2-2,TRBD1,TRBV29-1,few,CSVGVGGANTGELFF,TGCAGCGTTGGGGTAGGGGGCGCGAACACCGGGGAGCTGTTTTTT
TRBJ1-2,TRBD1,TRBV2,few,CASSEPFGQGDGYTF,TGTGCCAGCAGTGAACCTTTTGGACAGGGGGATGGCTACACCTTC
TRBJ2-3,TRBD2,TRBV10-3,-,CAISTAGTSGGASTDTQYF,TGTGCCATCAGTACCGCCGGGACTAGCGGGGGGGCTAGCACAGATACGCAGTATTTT
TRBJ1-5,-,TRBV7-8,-,CASSFQGRGNQPQHF,TGTGCCAGCAGCTTTCAGGGTCGTGGCAATCAGCCCCAGCATTTT
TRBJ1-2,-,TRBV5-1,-,CASSKSTGTYGYTF,TGCGCCAGCAGCAAATCGACGGGTACCTATGGCTACACCTTC
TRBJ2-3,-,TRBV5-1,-,CASSLPGLETDTQYF,TGCGCCAGCAGTTTGCCGGGACTGGAAACAGATACGCAGTATTTT
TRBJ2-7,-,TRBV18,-,CASSPLPAPVRGEQYF,TGTGCCAGCTCACCACTTCCCGCGCCAGTTCGGGGGGAGCAGTACTTC
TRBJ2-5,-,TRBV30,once,CAWSEAGGTQYF,TGTGCCTGGAGTGAAGCCGGTGGGACCCAGTACTTC
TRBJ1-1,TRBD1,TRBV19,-,CASSPLNRGRMSRAFF,TGTGCCAGTAGCCCCCTAAACAGGGGGCGTATGAGTCGGGCTTTCTTT
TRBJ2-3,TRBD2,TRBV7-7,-,CASSLSSGGGTDTQYF,TGTGCCAGCAGCTTATCCAGCGGGGGGGGCACAGATACGCAGTATTTT
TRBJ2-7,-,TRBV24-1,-,CATSDSSRAGSYEQYF,TGTGCCACCAGTGACAGCAGCAGGGCCGGCTCCTACGAGCAGTACTTC
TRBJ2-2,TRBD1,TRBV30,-,CAWEKTGVSGELFF,TGTGCCTGGGAAAAAACAGGGGTGTCCGGGGAGCTGTTTTTT
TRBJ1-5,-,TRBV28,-,CASSSLLNSQPQHF,TGTGCCAGCAGTTCCCTCCTAAACAGTCAGCCCCAGCATTTT
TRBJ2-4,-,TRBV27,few,CASSLRPGDIQYF,TGTGCCAGCAGTTTGCGTCCCGGGGACATTCAGTACTTC
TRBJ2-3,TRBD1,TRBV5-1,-,CASSLVETGGSADTQYF,TGCGCCAGCAGCTTGGTGGAGACAGGGGGCTCGGCAGATACGCAGTATTTT
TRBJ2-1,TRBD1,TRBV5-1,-,CASSGDSAYNEQFF,TGCGCCAGCAGCGGGGACAGTGCATACAATGAGCAGTTCTTC
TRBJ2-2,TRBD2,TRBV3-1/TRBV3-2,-,CASRPRGAGAANTGELFF,TGTGCCAGCAGGCCTCGGGGAGCGGGGGCCGCGAACACCGGGGAGCTGTTTTTT
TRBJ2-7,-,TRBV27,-,CASSPRGGGSYEQYF,TGTGCCAGCAGTCCCCGAGGGGGGGGATCCTACGAGCAGTACTTC